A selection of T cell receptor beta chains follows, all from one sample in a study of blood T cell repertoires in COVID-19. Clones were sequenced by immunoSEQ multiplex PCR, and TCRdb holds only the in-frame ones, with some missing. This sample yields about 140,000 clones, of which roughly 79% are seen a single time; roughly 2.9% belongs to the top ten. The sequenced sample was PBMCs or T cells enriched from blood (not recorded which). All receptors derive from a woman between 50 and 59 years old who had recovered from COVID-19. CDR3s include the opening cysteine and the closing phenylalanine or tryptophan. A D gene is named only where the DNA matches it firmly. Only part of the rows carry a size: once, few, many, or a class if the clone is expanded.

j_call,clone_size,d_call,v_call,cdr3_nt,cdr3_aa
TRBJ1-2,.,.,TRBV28,TGTGCCAGCAGTTCCGACAGAGCCTCCCCCTATGGCTACACCTTC,CASSSDRASPYGYTF
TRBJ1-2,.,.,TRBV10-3,TGTGCCATCAGCGGGGATAGTGTTAACTATGGCTACACCTTC,CAISGDSVNYGYTF
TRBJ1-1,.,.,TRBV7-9,TGTGCCAGCAGCCCTCGAGGGGAGGGCACTGAAGCTTTCTTT,CASSPRGEGTEAFF
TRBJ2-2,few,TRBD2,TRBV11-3,TGTGCCAGCAGCGCGGGGGGATCGAACACCGGGGAGCTGTTTTTT,CASSAGGSNTGELFF
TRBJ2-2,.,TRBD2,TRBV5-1,TGCGCCAGCAGCTTGGATCCACCTAGCGGGAGGGCCCGTAGCACCGGGGAGCTGTTTTTT,CASSLDPPSGRARSTGELFF
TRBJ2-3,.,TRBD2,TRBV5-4,TGTGCCAGCAGCCCGATTATGGGAGGGGACACAGATACGCAGTATTTT,CASSPIMGGDTDTQYF
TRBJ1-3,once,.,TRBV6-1,TGTGCCAGCAGTGGGCCAGGACAGTTAGGGAACTCTGGAAACACCATATATTTT,CASSGPGQLGNSGNTIYF
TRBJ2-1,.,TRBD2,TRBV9,TGTGCCAGCAGCGGCGCTAGCGGGAAGTCGTTCAATGAGCAGTTCTTC,CASSGASGKSFNEQFF
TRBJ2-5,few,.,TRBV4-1,TGCGCCAGCAGCCAAGATAGGTTGCAGGGGAGAGAGACCCAGTACTTC,CASSQDRLQGRETQYF
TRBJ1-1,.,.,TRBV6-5,TGTGCCACCAAGGGTGGGACACCTAACACTGAAGCTTTCTTT,CATKGGTPNTEAFF
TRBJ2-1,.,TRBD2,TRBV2,TGTGCCGGCCCCCGGGAGCGGGAGGACCCGGGGGATGAGCAGTTCTTC,CAGPREREDPGDEQFF
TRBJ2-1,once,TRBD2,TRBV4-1,TGCGCCAGCAGCCAAAATGGGGCGCGGGGGGCAACCTACAATGAGCAGTTCTTC,CASSQNGARGATYNEQFF
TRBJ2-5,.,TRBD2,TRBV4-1,TGCGCCAGCAGCCAAGGGACTAGCGGGAGTTCGGAGACCCAGTACTTC,CASSQGTSGSSETQYF
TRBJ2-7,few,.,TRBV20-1,TGCAGTGCTAGATTGGAGAGGAAGCAGTACTTC,CSARLERKQYF
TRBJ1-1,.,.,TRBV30,TGTGCCAGTTACAGGATCCAGAACACTGAAGCTTTCTTT,CASYRIQNTEAFF
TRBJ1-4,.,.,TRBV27,TGTGCCAGCAGAGCGGCCTCCGGGGGATCTAATGAAAAACTGTTTTTT,CASRAASGGSNEKLFF
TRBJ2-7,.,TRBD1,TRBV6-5,TGTGCCAGCACCTGGCAACAGGGGCAATCTTACGAGCAGTACTTC,CASTWQQGQSYEQYF
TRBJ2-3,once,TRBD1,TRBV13,TGTGCCAGCAGCTCACAGACAGGGGGCGCAACAGATACGCAGTATTTT,CASSSQTGGATDTQYF
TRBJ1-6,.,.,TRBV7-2,TGTGCCAGCAGCTTATATAACTACTCACCCCTCCACTTT,CASSLYNYSPLHF
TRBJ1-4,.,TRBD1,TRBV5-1,TGCGCCAGCAGTTTTCGGACAGGGGGCACTAATGAAAAACTGTTTTTT,CASSFRTGGTNEKLFF
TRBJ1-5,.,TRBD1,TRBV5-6,TGTGCCAGCAGCCCAGGACAGGGTAGCAATCAGCCCCAGCATTTT,CASSPGQGSNQPQHF
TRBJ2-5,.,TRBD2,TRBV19,TGTGCCACCCAGGCGGGAGGGGGGAAGACCCAGTACTTC,CATQAGGGKTQYF
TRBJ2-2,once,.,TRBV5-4,TGTGCCAGCAGCTCGAAGCGGAACACCGGGGAGCTGTTTTTT,CASSSKRNTGELFF
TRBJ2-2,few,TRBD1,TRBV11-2,TGTGCCAGCAAGAAATTTGGCGGCAGGGGGCAAACCGGGGAGCTGTTTTTT,CASKKFGGRGQTGELFF
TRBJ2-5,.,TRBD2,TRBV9,TGTGCCAGCAGCGAGCGGACCGGGACTAGCGGGGGAGCTCGGGAGACCCAGTACTTC,CASSERTGTSGGARETQYF
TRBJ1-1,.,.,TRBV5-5,TGTGCCAGCAGCTTGACAGCAGGGAACACTGAAGCTTTCTTT,CASSLTAGNTEAFF
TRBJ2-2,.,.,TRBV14,TGTGCCAGCAGCCCGATGGCTCAGCGGGACACCGGGGAGCTGTTTTTT,CASSPMAQRDTGELFF
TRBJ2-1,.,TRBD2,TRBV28,TGTGCCAGCAGTAAGATAGCGGGAGTGCTCTACAATGAGCAGTTCTTC,CASSKIAGVLYNEQFF
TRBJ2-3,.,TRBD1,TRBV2,TGTGCCAGCAGGGCAGGGGGTGAGGATACGCAGTATTTT,CASRAGGEDTQYF
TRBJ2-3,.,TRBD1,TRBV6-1,TGTGCCAGCAGTGGTTGGGCAGGGGGCGGCACAGATACGCAGTATTTT,CASSGWAGGGTDTQYF
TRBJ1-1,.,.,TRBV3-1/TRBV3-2,TGTGCCAGCAGCCACGCGGGCACTGAAGCTTTCTTT,CASSHAGTEAFF
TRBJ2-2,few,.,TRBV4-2,TGTGCCAGCAGCTGGACAGTGAACACCGGGGAGCTGTTTTTT,CASSWTVNTGELFF
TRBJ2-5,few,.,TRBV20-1,TGCAGTGCTAGCGGGGAGACCCAGTACTTC,CSASGETQYF
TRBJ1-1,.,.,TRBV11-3,TGTGCCAGCAGCTTAGGCGGGACGGCGGACCATGAAGCTTTCTTT,CASSLGGTADHEAFF
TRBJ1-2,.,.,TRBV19,TGTGCCAGTAGTATTCTTAGTTCCACTGGCTACACCTTC,CASSILSSTGYTF
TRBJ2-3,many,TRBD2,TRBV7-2,TGTGCCAGCAGCTTATCTGGACGGGAGGGGAAGGGTACGCAGTATTTT,CASSLSGREGKGTQYF
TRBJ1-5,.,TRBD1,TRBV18,TGTGCCAGCTCAGAACAGGGGGATAGCAATCAGCCCCAGCATTTT,CASSEQGDSNQPQHF
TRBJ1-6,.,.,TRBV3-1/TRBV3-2,TGTGCCAGCAGCCCGGGGGGGTACTCACCCCTCCACTTT,CASSPGGYSPLHF
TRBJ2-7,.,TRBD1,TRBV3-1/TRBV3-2,TGTGCCAGCAGCCAGCCCGGGACAGGGCACCACGAGCAGTACTTC,CASSQPGTGHHEQYF
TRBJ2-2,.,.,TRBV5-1,TGCGCCAGCAGCTTCGCGGCATTCGACACCGGGGAGCTGTTTTTT,CASSFAAFDTGELFF
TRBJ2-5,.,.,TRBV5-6,TGTGCCAGCAGCTTGAAACAGGCCTCAACCCAAGAGACCCAGTACTTC,CASSLKQASTQETQYF
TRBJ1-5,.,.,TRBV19,TGTGCCAGTAGTATGGGTGAGGACAAGATTTATAGCAATCAGCCCCAGCATTTT,CASSMGEDKIYSNQPQHF
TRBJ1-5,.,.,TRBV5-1,TGCGCCAGCAGTCGTGACAGGAATCAGCCCCAGCATTTT,CASSRDRNQPQHF
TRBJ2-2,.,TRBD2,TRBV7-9,TGTGCCAGCAGCTTTTCGGGAGGGCCTTTGACCGGGGAGCTGTTTTTT,CASSFSGGPLTGELFF
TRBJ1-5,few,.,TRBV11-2,TGTGCCAGCAGCCCGGGGGGGGGAACTCAGCCCCAGCATTTT,CASSPGGGTQPQHF
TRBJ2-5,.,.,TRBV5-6,TGTGCCAGCAGCTTGGTGCAGCAAGAGACCCAGTACTTC,CASSLVQQETQYF
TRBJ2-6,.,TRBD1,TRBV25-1,TGTGCCAGCAGTTCTACAGGGGGCTTCAACGTCCTGACTTTC,CASSSTGGFNVLTF
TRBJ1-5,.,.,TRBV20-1,TGCAGTGCTAGTGCCGGACAGTATAGCAATCAGCCCCAGCATTTT,CSASAGQYSNQPQHF
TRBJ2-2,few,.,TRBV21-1,TGTGCCAGCAGCAAAGTCAACCAGGAGGCCGGGGAGCTGTTTTTT,CASSKVNQEAGELFF
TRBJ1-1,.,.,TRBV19,TGTGCCAGTAGTATTTCAAGGGGTGTCACTGAAGCTTTCTTT,CASSISRGVTEAFF
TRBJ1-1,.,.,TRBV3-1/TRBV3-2,TGTGCCAGCAGCCAGGATCGCGGGGGAGGAACTGAAGCTTTCTTT,CASSQDRGGGTEAFF
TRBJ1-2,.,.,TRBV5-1,TGCGCCAGCAGCTCCGCCCCTGGGGCTGTCTACACCTTC,CASSSAPGAVYTF
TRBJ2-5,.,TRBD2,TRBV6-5,TGTGCCAGCAGTTACGGGCGGGGGAAGTACCAAGAGACCCAGTACTTC,CASSYGRGKYQETQYF
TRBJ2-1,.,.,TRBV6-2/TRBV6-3,TGTGCCAGCAGCCGGGACGGGAGACCCTTTGAGCAGTTCTTC,CASSRDGRPFEQFF
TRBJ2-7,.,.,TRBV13,TGTGCCAGCAGCCTCCAGGGCCTCTACGAGCAGTACTTC,CASSLQGLYEQYF